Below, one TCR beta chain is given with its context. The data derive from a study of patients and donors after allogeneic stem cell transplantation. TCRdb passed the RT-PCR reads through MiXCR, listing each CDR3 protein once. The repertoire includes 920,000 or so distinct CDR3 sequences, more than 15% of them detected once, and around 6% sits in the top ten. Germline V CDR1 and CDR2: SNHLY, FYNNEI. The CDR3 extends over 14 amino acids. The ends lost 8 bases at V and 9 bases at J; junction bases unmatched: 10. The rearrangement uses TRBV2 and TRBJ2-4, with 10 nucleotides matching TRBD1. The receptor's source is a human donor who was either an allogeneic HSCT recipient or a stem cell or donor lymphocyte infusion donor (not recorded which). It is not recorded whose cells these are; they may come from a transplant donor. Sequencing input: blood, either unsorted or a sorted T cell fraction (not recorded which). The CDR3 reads CASEPGQGITIQYF. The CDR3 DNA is TGTGCCAGCGAACCGGGACAGGGGATTACCATTCAGTACTTC.